Shown below are 3 T cell receptor beta chains from a single sample sequenced in a study of cytomegalovirus exposure and HLA in healthy donors. PCR used 60 Vbeta primers and 13 Jbeta primers. Here immunoSEQ multiplex PCR was the method, and the copy in TCRdb shows in-frame clones only, minus some. The table lists 140,000 to 150,000 clones, with around 1.5% in the top ten. The specimen was PBMCs. The receptors originated from a woman in her 50s in good health and CMV-seronegative.

This chain links TRBV10-3 with TRBJ2-1; D call uncertain. Germline lookup yields CDR1 ENHRY and CDR2 SYGVKD. This CDR3 is built from 15 residues. Trimming left V 8 bases short and J 6 bases short, with 20 bases between. In nucleotides, the CDR3 is TGTGCCATCGGTGGAAGAGCGCGGCGGTCCAATGAGCAGTTCTTC. Protein product: CAIGGRARRSNEQFF.

In the case of this clone: Other nucleotide sequences from this sample produce the same CDR3. This rearrangement joins TRBV6-5 to TRBJ2-5, with D perhaps matching TRBD2 (5 bases). The length of the CDR3 is 14 residues. V shed 0 bases and J shed 5 bases, with 10 bases lying between them. Germline V gene lookup returns CDR1 MNHEY and CDR2 SVGAGI. The CDR3 region has the DNA TGTGCCAGCAGTTACTCATCAGGCGGGGAGACCCAGTACTTC. Protein sequence: CASSYSSGGETQYF.

V is TRBV6-1 and J is TRBJ2-3; tentative D call: TRBD1 (6 bases). V shed 6 bases and J shed 6 bases, with 16 bases lying between them. Germline assignment: CDR1 MNHNS and CDR2 SASEGT. This CDR3 comprises 14 residues. CDR3 nucleotide sequence: TGTGCCAGCAGCCCAGGGGAAATGGAGGATACGCAGTATTTT. This encodes CASSPGEMEDTQYF.